This TCR beta chain originates from a study of T cell repertoires in cytomegalovirus infection. Study background: Both CMV infection and a matching HLA type were indicated by public TCR beta signatures.

The germline V gene encodes CDR1 SGHVS and CDR2 FQNEAQ. The CDR3 has 15 residues. The ends lost 8 bases at V and 4 bases at J; junction bases unmatched: 11. Findings and caveats of the study: HLA-C-restricted CMV-specific TCR beta clonotypes were dominant in the ex vivo response.

As regards this clonotype: Its antigen remains unidentified.

TCRdb itself ran the reads through MiXCR, one entry per CDR3 protein. The data contain about 830,000 distinct CDR3 sequences, approximately 32% of them seen just once; the ten biggest clones take up 12%. The rearrangement joins TRBV7-8 to TRBJ2-5; 9 bases map to TRBD1. This receptor was taken from a human donor in good health (CMV status not recorded). Some clones in this sample may be carry-over from other donors' samples. The source material was cultured CD8+ T cells from PBMCs, sampled from culture after CMV antigen stimulation. This chain's CDR3 is CASESYRGRRETQYF. The CDR3 DNA reads TGTGCCAGCGAGTCTTACAGGGGGCGCCGAGAGACCCAGTACTTC.